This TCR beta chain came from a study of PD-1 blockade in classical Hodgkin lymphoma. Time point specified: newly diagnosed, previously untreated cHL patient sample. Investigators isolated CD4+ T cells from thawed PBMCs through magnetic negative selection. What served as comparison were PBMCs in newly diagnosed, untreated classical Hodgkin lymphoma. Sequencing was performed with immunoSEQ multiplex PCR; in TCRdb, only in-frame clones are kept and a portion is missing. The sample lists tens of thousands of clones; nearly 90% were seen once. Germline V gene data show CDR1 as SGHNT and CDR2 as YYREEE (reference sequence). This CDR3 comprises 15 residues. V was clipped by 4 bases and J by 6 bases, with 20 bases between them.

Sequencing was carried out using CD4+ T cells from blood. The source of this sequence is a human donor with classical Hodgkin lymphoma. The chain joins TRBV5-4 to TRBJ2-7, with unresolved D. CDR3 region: CASSAVVAGPGEQYF. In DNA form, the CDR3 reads TGTGCCAGCAGCGCTGTGGTAGCCGGGCCCGGCGAGCAGTACTTC.